What follows are 4 T cell receptor beta chains derived from one specimen sequenced in a study of T cell repertoires in cytomegalovirus infection. These TCRs' antigens remain unknown. From the reads, TCRdb called clonotypes with MiXCR, one entry per CDR3 protein. The repertoire consists of about 400,000 distinct CDR3 sequences, with 34% occurring once and the leading ten covering less than 15%. Source: cultured PBMCs, taken from culture after CMV antigen stimulation. The receptors stem from a human donor in good health (CMV status not recorded). Some clones in this sample may be carry-over from other donors' samples.

This clonotype was recorded a few times. The V gene is TRBV20-1, the J gene TRBJ1-5; D might be TRBD1 (6 bases). CDR1 is DFQATT, CDR2 SNEGSKA, per germline (reference sequence). The CDR3 covers 14 residues. Trimming took off 5 bases at V and 4 bases at J, with 15 bases between the two ends. The CDR3 is CSAGGGALNQPQHF. CDR3 bases: TGCAGTGCTGGGGGCGGGGCCCTTAATCAGCCCCAGCATTTT.

The sample holds a few counts of this clonotype. The chain couples TRBV15 to TRBJ2-3; 7 nucleotides align to TRBD2. After removal of 0 bases from V and 4 bases from J, the junction contained 10 bases not matched to a gene. CDR3 length: 17 amino acids. Germline CDR1 LNHNV, CDR2 YYDKDF (reference sequence). The CDR3 region has the DNA TGTGCCACCAGCAGAGATCTCGGCGGGAGAGGCGCAGATACGCAGTATTTT. Its protein is CATSRDLGGRGADTQYF.

The table lists this clonotype with a few counts. The rearrangement uses TRBV6-2 or TRBV6-3 and TRBJ2-7; TRBD2 aligns across 7 bases. Losses at the gene ends were 5 bases for V and 6 bases for J; bases not matched to a gene: 16. The CDR3 totals 16 residues. Germline lookup yields CDR1 MNHEY and CDR2 SVGEGT. For the CDR3, the DNA is TGTGCCAGCAGTCCCCCCCTGGGGGGGAGCCCTGGCGAGCAGTACGTC. It codes for CASSPPLGGSPGEQYV.

This clonotype was seen a single time. The V gene is TRBV19, the J gene TRBJ1-6; 7 nucleotides line up with TRBD1. CDR1 is LNHDA and CDR2 is SQIVND in the germline V gene (reference sequence). The CDR3 covers 15 residues. The J segment lost 3 bases and the V segment lost 6 bases, leaving 5 bases of the junction unmatched. The CDR3 here is CASRGQRNYNSPLHF. The CDR3 DNA reads TGTGCCAGTAGGGGACAGAGAAACTATAATTCACCCCTCCACTTT.